Given below is one TCR beta chain in context. Its antigen is unknown. The data stem from a study of T-cell memory formation after mild COVID-19. Study-level findings and limits: Clones contracting across day 15 to 85 had a balanced CD4/CD8 profile; later expanding clones leaned CD4+. Among CD4+ contracting clones, most were CM and EM, and CD8+ ones EMRA.

V was clipped by 6 bases and J by 4 bases, with 15 bases between them. Germline CDR1 reads SGHVS; CDR2 reads FNYEAQ. The CDR3 has 14 residues. Employing constant-segment primers, 5'RACE generated TCR alpha and TCR beta cDNA libraries bearing sample barcodes and UMIs. TCRdb itself ran the 5' RACE reads through MiXCR, one entry per CDR3 protein. The data hold 290,000 or so distinct CDR3 sequences, with less than 20% observed a single time. This TCR derives from a man younger than 35 who had mild COVID-19 (a few samples of this study predate the infection). Cell type and time point are not known. The chain links TRBV7-6 to TRBJ2-5, with D possibly TRBD2 on 6 matching bases. Sequenced material: PBMCs or a T cell subset sorted from them (not recorded which). CDR3 in amino acids: CASSRTAGTETQYF. The CDR3 DNA reads TGTGCCAGCAGTCGAACTGCGGGGACAGAGACCCAGTACTTC.